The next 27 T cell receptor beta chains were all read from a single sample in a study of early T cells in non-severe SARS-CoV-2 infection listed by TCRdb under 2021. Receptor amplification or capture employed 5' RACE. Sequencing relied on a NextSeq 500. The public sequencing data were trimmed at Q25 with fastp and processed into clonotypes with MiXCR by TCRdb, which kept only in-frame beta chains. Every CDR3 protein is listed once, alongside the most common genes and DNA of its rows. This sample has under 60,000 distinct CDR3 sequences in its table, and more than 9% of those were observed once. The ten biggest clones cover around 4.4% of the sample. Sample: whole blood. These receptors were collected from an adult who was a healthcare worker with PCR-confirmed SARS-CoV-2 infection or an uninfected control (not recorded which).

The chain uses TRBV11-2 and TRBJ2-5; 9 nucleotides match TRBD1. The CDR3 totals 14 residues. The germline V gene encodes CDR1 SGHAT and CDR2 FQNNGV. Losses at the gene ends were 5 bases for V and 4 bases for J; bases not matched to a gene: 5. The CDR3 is CASSETTGGETQYF. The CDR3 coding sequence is TGTGCCAGCAGCGAGACGACAGGGGGAGAGACCCAGTACTTC.

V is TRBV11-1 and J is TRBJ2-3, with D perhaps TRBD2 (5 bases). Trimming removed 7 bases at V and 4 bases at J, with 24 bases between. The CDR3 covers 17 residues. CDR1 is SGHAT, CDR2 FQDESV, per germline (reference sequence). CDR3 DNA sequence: TGTGCCAGCACCTCAACCCGGGGAGTCCGAGCACCAGATACGCAGTATTTT. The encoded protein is CASTSTRGVRAPDTQYF.

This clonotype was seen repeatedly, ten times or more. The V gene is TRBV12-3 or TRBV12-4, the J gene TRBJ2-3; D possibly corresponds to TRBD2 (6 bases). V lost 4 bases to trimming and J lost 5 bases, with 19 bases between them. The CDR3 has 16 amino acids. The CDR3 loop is CASSSGAHFVLDTQYF. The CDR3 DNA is TGTGCCAGCAGTTCGGGAGCACACTTCGTATTAGATACGCAGTATTTT.

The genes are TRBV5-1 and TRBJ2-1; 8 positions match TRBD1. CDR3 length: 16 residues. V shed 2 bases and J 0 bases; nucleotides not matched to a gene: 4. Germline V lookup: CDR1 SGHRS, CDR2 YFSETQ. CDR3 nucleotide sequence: TGCGCCAGCAGCTTAAGACAGGGGCTCTCCTACAATGAGCAGTTCTTC. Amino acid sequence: CASSLRQGLSYNEQFF.

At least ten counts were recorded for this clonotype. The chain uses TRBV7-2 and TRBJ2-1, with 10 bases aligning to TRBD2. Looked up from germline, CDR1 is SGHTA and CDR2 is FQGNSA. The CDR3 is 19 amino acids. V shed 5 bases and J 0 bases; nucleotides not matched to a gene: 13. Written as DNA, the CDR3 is TGTGCCAGCAGCCCAAGGACTAGCGGAATTGTTAGCTCCTACAATGAGCAGTTCTTC. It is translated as CASSPRTSGIVSSYNEQFF.

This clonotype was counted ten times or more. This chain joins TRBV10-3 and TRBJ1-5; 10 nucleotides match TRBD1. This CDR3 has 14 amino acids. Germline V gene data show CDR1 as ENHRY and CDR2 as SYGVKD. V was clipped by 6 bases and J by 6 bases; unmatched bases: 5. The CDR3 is CAIRSGQGGQPQHF. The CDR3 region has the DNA TGTGCCATCAGGAGTGGACAGGGGGGTCAGCCCCAGCATTTT.

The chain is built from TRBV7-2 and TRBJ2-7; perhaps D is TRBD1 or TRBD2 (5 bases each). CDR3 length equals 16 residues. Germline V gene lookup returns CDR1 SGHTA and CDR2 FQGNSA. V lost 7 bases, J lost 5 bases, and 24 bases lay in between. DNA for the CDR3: TGTGCCAGCATGACCTACACCGGGACGGCCAAGAACGAGCAGTACTTC. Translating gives CASMTYTGTAKNEQYF.

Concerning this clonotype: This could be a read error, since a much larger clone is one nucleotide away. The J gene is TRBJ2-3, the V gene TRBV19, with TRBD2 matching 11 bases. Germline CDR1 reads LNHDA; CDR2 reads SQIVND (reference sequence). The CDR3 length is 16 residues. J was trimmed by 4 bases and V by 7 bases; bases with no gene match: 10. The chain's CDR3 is CASTLLAGGGADTQYF. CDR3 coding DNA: TGTGCCAGTACCCTTCTAGCGGGGGGAGGCGCAGATACGCAGTATTTT.

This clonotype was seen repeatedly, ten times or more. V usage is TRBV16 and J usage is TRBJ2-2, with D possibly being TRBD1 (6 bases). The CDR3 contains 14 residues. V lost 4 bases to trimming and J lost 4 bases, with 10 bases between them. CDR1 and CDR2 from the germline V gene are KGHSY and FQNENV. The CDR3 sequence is CASSRSTGTGELFF. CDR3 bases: TGTGCCAGCAGCCGCTCGACAGGCACCGGGGAGCTGTTTTTT.

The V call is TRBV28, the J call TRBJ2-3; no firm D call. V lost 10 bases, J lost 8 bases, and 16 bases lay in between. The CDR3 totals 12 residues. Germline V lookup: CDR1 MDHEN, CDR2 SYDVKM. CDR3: CATDTTEGTQYF. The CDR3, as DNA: TGTGCCACCGATACCACAGAAGGTACGCAGTATTTT. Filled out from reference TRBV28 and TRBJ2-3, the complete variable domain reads DVKVTQSSRYLVKRTGEKVFLECVQDMDHENMFWYRQDPGLGLRLIYFSYDVKMKEKGDIPEGYSVSREKKERFSLILESASTNQTSMYLCATDTTEGTQYFGPGTRLTVL.

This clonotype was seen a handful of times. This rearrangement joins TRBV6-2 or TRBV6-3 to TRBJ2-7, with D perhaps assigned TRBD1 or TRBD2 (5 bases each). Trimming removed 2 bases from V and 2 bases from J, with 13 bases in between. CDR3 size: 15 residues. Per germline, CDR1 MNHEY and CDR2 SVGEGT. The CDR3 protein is CASSYTRDGPYEQYF. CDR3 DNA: TGTGCCAGCAGTTACACCCGGGACGGTCCCTACGAGCAGTACTTC.

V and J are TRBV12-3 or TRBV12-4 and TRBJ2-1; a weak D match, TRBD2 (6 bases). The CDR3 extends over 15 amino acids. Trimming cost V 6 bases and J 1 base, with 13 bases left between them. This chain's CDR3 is CASSPSGVSYNEQFF. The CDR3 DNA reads TGTGCCAGCAGCCCGTCGGGGGTATCCTACAATGAGCAGTTCTTC.

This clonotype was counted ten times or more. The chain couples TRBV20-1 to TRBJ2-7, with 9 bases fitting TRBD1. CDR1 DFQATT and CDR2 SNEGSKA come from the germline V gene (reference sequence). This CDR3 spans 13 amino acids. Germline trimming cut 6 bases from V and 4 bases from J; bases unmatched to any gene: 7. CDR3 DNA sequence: TGCAGTGCCGGGACAGGGAAGGTTTACGAGCAGTACTTC. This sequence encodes CSAGTGKVYEQYF.

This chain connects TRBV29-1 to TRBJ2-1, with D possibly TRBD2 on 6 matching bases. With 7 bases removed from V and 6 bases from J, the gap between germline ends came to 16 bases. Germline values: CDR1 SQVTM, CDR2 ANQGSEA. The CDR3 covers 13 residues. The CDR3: CSAQLAPGNEQFF. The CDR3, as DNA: TGCAGCGCACAACTAGCTCCGGGCAATGAGCAGTTCTTC.

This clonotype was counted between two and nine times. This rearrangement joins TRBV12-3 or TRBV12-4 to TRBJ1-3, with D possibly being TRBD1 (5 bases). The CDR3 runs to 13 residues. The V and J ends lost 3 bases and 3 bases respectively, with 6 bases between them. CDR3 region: CASSLGGGNTIYF. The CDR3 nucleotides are TGTGCCAGCAGTTTGGGGGGTGGAAACACCATATATTTT.

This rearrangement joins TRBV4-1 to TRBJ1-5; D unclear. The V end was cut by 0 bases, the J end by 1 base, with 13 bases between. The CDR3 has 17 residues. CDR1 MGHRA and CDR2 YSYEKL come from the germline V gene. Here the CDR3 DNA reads TGCGCCAGCAGCCAAGAATCGCCCAGGAAAAGCAATCAGCCCCAGCATTTT. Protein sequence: CASSQESPRKSNQPQHF.

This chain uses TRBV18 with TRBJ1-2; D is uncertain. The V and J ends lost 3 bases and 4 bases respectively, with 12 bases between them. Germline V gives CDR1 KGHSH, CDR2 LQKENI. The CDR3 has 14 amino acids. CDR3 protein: CASSPPLDLYGYTF. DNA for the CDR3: TGTGCCAGCTCACCCCCCTTGGACCTCTATGGCTACACCTTC.

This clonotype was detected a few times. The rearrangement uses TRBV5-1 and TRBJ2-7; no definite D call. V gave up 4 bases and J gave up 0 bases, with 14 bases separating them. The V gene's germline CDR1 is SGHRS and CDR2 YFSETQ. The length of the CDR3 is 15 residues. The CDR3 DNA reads TGCGCCAGCAGCCGGACGGCGGAAAGCTCCTACGAGCAGTACTTC. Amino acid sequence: CASSRTAESSYEQYF.

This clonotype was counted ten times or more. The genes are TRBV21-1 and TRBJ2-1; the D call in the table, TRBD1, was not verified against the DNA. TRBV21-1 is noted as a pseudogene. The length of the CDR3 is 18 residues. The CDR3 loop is CASSISPIGRDTMREQFF. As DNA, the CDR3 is TGTGCCAGCAGCATATCCCCCATCGGGCGGGACACAATGAGGGAGCAGTTCTTC.

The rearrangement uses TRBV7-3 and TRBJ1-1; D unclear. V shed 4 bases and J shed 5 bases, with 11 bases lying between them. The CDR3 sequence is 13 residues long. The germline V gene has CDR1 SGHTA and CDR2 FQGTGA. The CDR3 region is CASSYTTETEAFF. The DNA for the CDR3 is TGTGCCAGCAGCTACACTACGGAGACTGAAGCTTTCTTT.

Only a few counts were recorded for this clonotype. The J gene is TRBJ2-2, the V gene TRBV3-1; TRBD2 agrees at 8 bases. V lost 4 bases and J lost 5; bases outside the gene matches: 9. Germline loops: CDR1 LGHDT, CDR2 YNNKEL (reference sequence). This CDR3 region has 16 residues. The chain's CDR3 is CASSPRAGVNTGELFF. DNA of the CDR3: TGTGCCAGCAGCCCCCGAGCGGGAGTAAATACCGGGGAGCTGTTTTTT.

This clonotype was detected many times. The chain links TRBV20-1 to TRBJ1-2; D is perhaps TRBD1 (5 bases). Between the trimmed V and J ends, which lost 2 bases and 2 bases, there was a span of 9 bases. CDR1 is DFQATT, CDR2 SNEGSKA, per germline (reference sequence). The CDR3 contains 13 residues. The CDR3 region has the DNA TGCAGTGCTAGACACGGGACCAACTATGGCTACACCTTC. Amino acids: CSARHGTNYGYTF.

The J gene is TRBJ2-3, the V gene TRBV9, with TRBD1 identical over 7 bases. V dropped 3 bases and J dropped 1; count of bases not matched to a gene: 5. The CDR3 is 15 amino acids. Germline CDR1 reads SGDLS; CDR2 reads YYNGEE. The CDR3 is CASSAKQGRTDTQYF. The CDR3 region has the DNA TGTGCCAGCAGCGCTAAACAGGGGCGCACAGATACGCAGTATTTT.

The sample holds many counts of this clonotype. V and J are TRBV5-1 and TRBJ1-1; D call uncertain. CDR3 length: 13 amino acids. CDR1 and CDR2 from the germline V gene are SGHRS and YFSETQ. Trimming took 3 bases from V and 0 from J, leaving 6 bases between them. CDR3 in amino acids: CASSYELNTEAFF. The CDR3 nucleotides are TGCGCCAGCAGCTACGAACTGAACACTGAAGCTTTCTTT.

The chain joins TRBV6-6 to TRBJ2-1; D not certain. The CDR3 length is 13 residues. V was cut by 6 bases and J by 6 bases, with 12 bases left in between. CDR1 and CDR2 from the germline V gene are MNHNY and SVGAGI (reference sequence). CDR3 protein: CASRGRDFNEQFF. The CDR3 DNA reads TGTGCCAGCAGGGGTCGAGATTTCAATGAGCAGTTCTTC.

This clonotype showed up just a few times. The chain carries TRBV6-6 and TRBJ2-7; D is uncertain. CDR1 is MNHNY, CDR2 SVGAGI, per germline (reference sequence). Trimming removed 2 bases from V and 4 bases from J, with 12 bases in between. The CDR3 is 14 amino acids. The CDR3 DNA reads TGTGCCAGCAGTTACAGAACCCTAGGGTACGAGCAGTACTTC. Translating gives CASSYRTLGYEQYF.

Here the CDR3 reads CSAKRRAVYQETQYF. The CDR3 bases are TGCAGTGCTAAGAGGCGGGCTGTGTACCAAGAGACCCAGTACTTC. The rearrangement uses TRBV20-1 and TRBJ2-5, with D perhaps TRBD2 (5 bases). The ends were cut back, 4 bases at V and 0 bases at J, with 15 bases in the middle. This CDR3 comprises 15 residues. Per germline, CDR1 DFQATT and CDR2 SNEGSKA (reference sequence).